This entry lists 27 T cell receptor beta chains sequenced from one sample in a study of T cells after posttransplantation cyclophosphamide. Sequenced by immunoSEQ multiplex PCR; TCRdb stores in-frame clones only, minus some. The sample shows roughly 49,000 clones, none of them appearing just once. The source material was PBMCs. These TCRs come from a man aged 40-50 years in good health, CMV-negative, and a related stem cell transplant donor.

In this sample, this clone turned up many times. V usage is TRBV11-3 and J usage is TRBJ2-5, with D uncertain. This CDR3 comprises 14 residues. Trimming took off 6 bases at V and 5 bases at J, with 16 bases between the two ends. Germline assignment: CDR1 SGHNT and CDR2 YENEEA. The CDR3: CASSSPASPETQYF. CDR3 bases: TGTGCCAGCAGTTCCCCAGCGAGTCCCGAGACCCAGTACTTC.

In its sample, this clone was seen a few times. The CDR3 DNA follows: TGTGCCAGCAGGCAAACAGGGATCAGTCAGCCCCAGCATTTT. It encodes CASRQTGISQPQHF. The chain has TRBV6-1 and TRBJ1-5; D possibly corresponds to TRBD1 (6 bases). From germline, CDR1 is MNHNS and CDR2 SASEGT. V lost 6 bases to trimming and J lost 6 bases, with 15 bases between them. The CDR3 consists of 14 residues.

This clone has ten or more counts. J is TRBJ2-7 and V is TRBV15; possibly TRBD1 for D (5 bases). V gave up 0 bases and J gave up 5 bases, with 8 bases separating them. Germline CDR1 LNHNV, CDR2 YYDKDF (reference sequence). The CDR3 contains 13 residues. The CDR3 loop is CATSRDRANEQYF. The CDR3 region has the DNA TGTGCCACCAGCAGAGACAGGGCCAACGAGCAGTACTTC.

Ten or more counts support this clone. The chain has TRBV7-6 and TRBJ2-1, with 15 nucleotides matching TRBD2. CDR3 size: 17 residues. CDR1 SGHVS and CDR2 FNYEAQ come from the germline V gene. V shed 5 bases, J shed 4 bases, and the junction held 6 bases outside the gene matches. CDR3 sequence: CASSLGLAGGRYNEQFF. CDR3 in DNA: TGTGCCAGCAGCCTCGGACTAGCGGGAGGGCGTTACAATGAGCAGTTCTTC.

This clone was counted at least ten times. V and J are TRBV20-1 and TRBJ1-2; possible D gene TRBD1, 6 bases. Germline-derived CDR1 and CDR2 are DFQATT and SNEGSKA (reference sequence). The CDR3 loop spans 11 amino acids. V lost 4 bases and J 4 bases, leaving 7 bases between the germline ends. DNA for the CDR3: TGCAGTGCTACAGGGGTCTATGGCTACACCTTC. Its translation is CSATGVYGYTF.

This clone was found many times. V and J are TRBV7-9 and TRBJ2-7, with 7 nucleotides matching TRBD2. J gave up 6 bases and V 4 bases, and 0 bases lay outside the gene matches. The germline V gene encodes CDR1 SEHNR and CDR2 FQNEAQ (reference sequence). This CDR3 is built from 11 residues. The CDR3 DNA is TGTGCCAGCAGCTCTAGCGGCGAGCAGTACTTC. This codes for CASSSSGEQYF. Full variable domain (outside the CDR3, taken from reference TRBV7-9 and TRBJ2-7): DTGVSQNPRHKITKRGQNVTFRCDPISEHNRLYWYRQTLGQGPEFLTYFQNEAQLEKSRLLSDRFSAERPKGSFSTLEIQRTEQGDSAMYLCASSSSGEQYFGPGTRLTVT.

This clone was detected ten times or more. V and J are TRBV7-9 and TRBJ2-2; 8 nucleotides align to TRBD2. The CDR3 extends over 13 amino acids. V was pared by 5 bases and J by 13 bases, with 9 bases of the junction left unmatched. Per germline, CDR1 SEHNR and CDR2 FQNEAQ (reference sequence). CDR3 sequence reads: CASSVWREVVLFF. CDR3 DNA: TGTGCCAGCAGCGTATGGCGGGAGGTGGTGCTGTTTTTT.

The chain joins TRBV6-5 to TRBJ2-1; the match to TRBD2 covers 7 bases. The V segment lost 4 bases and the J segment 1 base; nucleotides outside the gene matches: 4. CDR1 is MNHEY and CDR2 is SVGAGI in the germline V gene. The CDR3 extends over 15 amino acids. CDR3 bases: TGTGCCAGCAGTTCTTGGGGGGGATCCTACAATGAGCAGTTCTTC. It is translated as CASSSWGGSYNEQFF.

This clone was observed at least ten times. The chain couples TRBV25-1 to TRBJ2-1; 7 bases fit TRBD1. From germline, CDR1 is MGHDK and CDR2 SYGVNS. CDR3 length: 15 amino acids. V trimming: 5 bases; J trimming: 5 bases; junction bases outside the gene matches: 9. The CDR3 is CASSSTGYIDNEQFF. In DNA form, the CDR3 reads TGTGCCAGCAGTTCGACAGGGTATATTGACAATGAGCAGTTCTTC.

Many counts were recorded for this clone. The V and J genes are TRBV5-4 and TRBJ2-5, with D perhaps TRBD1 (7 bases). The germline CDR1 and CDR2 sequences are SGHNT and YYREEE (reference sequence). Trimming left V 4 bases short and J 5 bases short, with 12 bases between. CDR3 length equals 13 residues. CDR3 sequence reads: CASSPAGGETQYF. The DNA of the CDR3 is TGTGCCAGCAGCCCGGCAGGGGGGGAGACCCAGTACTTC.

This clone was observed a few times. V and J are TRBV28 and TRBJ2-5, with 8 bases identical to TRBD1. The DNA end is more similar to TRBJ2-7, so the J call may be wrong. Per germline, CDR1 MDHEN and CDR2 SYDVKM. The CDR3 totals 17 residues. This CDR3 reads CASSLSPGQEIRYEQYF. Written as DNA, the CDR3 is TGTGCCAGCAGTTTATCACCGGGACAGGAAATAAGGTACGAGCAGTACTTC.

This clone was seen repeatedly, ten times or more. This sequence joins TRBV5-4 and TRBJ2-5; TRBD2 matches 8 bases. V was clipped by 3 bases and J by 3 bases; unmatched bases: 4. The CDR3 extends over 14 amino acids. CDR1 is SGHNT and CDR2 is YYREEE in the germline V gene (reference sequence). CDR3 loop: CASSSGTRKETQYF. CDR3 nucleotides: TGTGCCAGCAGCTCCGGGACTAGAAAAGAGACCCAGTACTTC.

There are many counts of this clone. This rearrangement joins TRBV4-2 to TRBJ1-1, with TRBD1 identical over 8 bases. V lost 4 bases and J lost 3; bases outside the gene matches: 7. This CDR3 comprises 15 residues. CDR1 and CDR2 (germline): LGHNA, YNFKEQ. The CDR3 here is CASSPQTGVDTEAFF. The CDR3 bases are TGTGCCAGCAGCCCCCAGACAGGGGTGGACACTGAAGCTTTCTTT.

This clone occurred many times. J is TRBJ1-3 and V is TRBV5-1; TRBD1 agrees at 8 bases. J lost 2 bases, V lost 4 bases, and 2 bases had no gene match. The CDR3 covers 14 residues. Germline V gene lookup returns CDR1 SGHRS and CDR2 YFSETQ. The CDR3 loop reads CASSLQGAGNTIYF. CDR3 DNA sequence: TGCGCCAGCAGCCTACAGGGGGCTGGAAACACCATATATTTT.

There are many counts of this clone. The rearrangement uses TRBV5-1 and TRBJ1-1; TRBD1 is a possible D gene (6 bases). Trimming pared 4 bases from V and 2 bases from J, leaving 15 bases between. Germline V gene sequence: CDR1 SGHRS, CDR2 YFSETQ. This CDR3 comprises 15 residues. This chain's CDR3 is CASSGSTGDNTEAFF. The CDR3 DNA is TGCGCCAGCAGCGGCTCGACAGGAGATAACACTGAAGCTTTCTTT.

This clone appeared many times. The chain is built from TRBV9 and TRBJ2-7, with D possibly matching TRBD1 (6 bases). V was pared by 3 bases and J by 9 bases, with 22 bases between. The germline gives CDR1 SGDLS, CDR2 YYNGEE. The length of the CDR3 is 15 residues. In DNA, the CDR3 is TGTGCCAGCAGCGAGGGGGACACGACCTACGAGTGGCAGTACTTC. This gives the protein CASSEGDTTYEWQYF.

This clone was counted ten times or more. This chain connects TRBV27 to TRBJ1-1; 9 bases line up with TRBD1. Germline CDR1 and CDR2: MNHEY and SMNVEV (reference sequence). J gave up 5 bases and V 6 bases, and 7 bases lay outside the gene matches. The CDR3 is 14 amino acids. The CDR3 is CASRLTGGVTEAFF. The CDR3 nucleotides read TGTGCCAGCAGACTAACAGGGGGCGTAACTGAAGCTTTCTTT.

This clone was observed at least ten times. V usage is TRBV28 and J usage is TRBJ2-7; 13 bases agree with TRBD2. V dropped 7 bases and J dropped 6; count of bases not matched to a gene: 3. The CDR3 loop spans 13 amino acids. CDR1 MDHEN and CDR2 SYDVKM come from the germline V gene. The CDR3: CASIGTSGAEQYF. The CDR3 region has the DNA TGTGCCAGCATTGGGACTAGCGGGGCCGAGCAGTACTTC.

This clone was picked up many times. The rearrangement links TRBV6-1 to TRBJ1-1; D not resolved. CDR1 and CDR2 from the germline V gene are MNHNS and SASEGT. The V end was cut by 3 bases, the J end by 2 bases, with 7 bases between. CDR3 length: 13 amino acids. CDR3 coding DNA: TGTGCCAGCAGTGACAATCCCAACACTGAAGCTTTCTTT. Translation: CASSDNPNTEAFF.

The sample holds many counts of this clone. The CDR3 protein is CASRRGRDQPQHF. CDR3 nucleotides: TGTGCCAGTCGACGGGGGAGGGATCAGCCCCAGCATTTT. This rearrangement joins TRBV21-1 to TRBJ1-5. TRBV21-1 counts as a pseudogene. The length of the CDR3 is 13 residues.

This clone was picked up a small number of times. The rearrangement links TRBV19 to TRBJ2-1; 7 bases match TRBD2. Trimming removed 7 bases from V and 10 bases from J; junction bases left unmatched: 16. Germline V lookup: CDR1 LNHDA, CDR2 SQIVND (reference sequence). CDR3 length: 15 residues. The CDR3 DNA reads as TGTGCCAGTATCGGAGGGGCGGGAGCTACATGGGAGCAGTTCTTC. It specifies CASIGGAGATWEQFF.

This clone came up many times. The chain couples TRBV27 to TRBJ1-1; D gene uncertain. Trimming removed 0 bases at V and 5 bases at J, with 7 bases between. From germline, CDR1 is MNHEY and CDR2 SMNVEV (reference sequence). This CDR3 is built from 13 residues. This CDR3 reads CASSLSARTEAFF. The CDR3 region has the DNA TGTGCCAGCAGTTTATCGGCGAGGACTGAAGCTTTCTTT.

This clone was detected many times. J is TRBJ2-7 and V is TRBV30; 11 bases are shared with TRBD2. Germline V gives CDR1 GTSNPN, CDR2 SVGIG (reference sequence). The CDR3 contains 12 residues. Germline trimming cut 7 bases from V and 3 bases from J; bases unmatched to any gene: 2. In DNA form, the CDR3 reads TGTGCCTCGGGACTAGCGGACTACGAGCAGTACTTC. Amino acids: CASGLADYEQYF.

In its sample, this clone was seen a few times. V is TRBV14 and J is TRBJ2-5; 7 bases agree with TRBD1. Looked up from germline, CDR1 is SGHDN and CDR2 is FVKESK. The CDR3 contains 14 residues. The V segment lost 5 bases and the J segment 7 bases; nucleotides outside the gene matches: 10. The CDR3 DNA reads TGTGCCAGCAGCAACTGGGACAGCCTTGGGACCCAGTACTTC. As protein: CASSNWDSLGTQYF.

This clone was detected ten times or more. V is TRBV6-1 and J is TRBJ2-2, with 8 bases aligning to TRBD2. This CDR3 has 17 amino acids. Trimming removed 0 bases from V and 4 bases from J; junction bases left unmatched: 7. Germline-derived CDR1 and CDR2 are MNHNS and SASEGT. In nucleotides, the CDR3 is TGTGCCAGCAGTGAAGCGATGGGGGGGACTAGCACCGGGGAGCTGTTTTTT. Protein: CASSEAMGGTSTGELFF.

This clone has a count of ten or more. V usage is TRBV30 and J usage is TRBJ2-3, with 9 bases identical to TRBD1. The CDR3 spans 16 residues. CDR1 is GTSNPN and CDR2 is SVGIG in the germline V gene (reference sequence). V lost 3 bases to trimming and J lost 2 bases; unmatched junction nucleotides: 9. CDR3 coding DNA: TGTGCCTGGAGGTGGCGGACAGGGGCCATCACAGATACGCAGTATTTT. As protein: CAWRWRTGAITDTQYF.

There are many counts of this clone. The chain carries TRBV30 and TRBJ2-2; no clear D gene. CDR3 length: 13 residues. CDR1 and CDR2 from the germline V gene are GTSNPN and SVGIG (reference sequence). V lost 2 bases and J lost 6, with 10 bases in between. The CDR3 DNA reads TGTGCCTGGAGTCCCAACCGAGCCGGGGAGCTGTTTTTT. Amino acids: CAWSPNRAGELFF.